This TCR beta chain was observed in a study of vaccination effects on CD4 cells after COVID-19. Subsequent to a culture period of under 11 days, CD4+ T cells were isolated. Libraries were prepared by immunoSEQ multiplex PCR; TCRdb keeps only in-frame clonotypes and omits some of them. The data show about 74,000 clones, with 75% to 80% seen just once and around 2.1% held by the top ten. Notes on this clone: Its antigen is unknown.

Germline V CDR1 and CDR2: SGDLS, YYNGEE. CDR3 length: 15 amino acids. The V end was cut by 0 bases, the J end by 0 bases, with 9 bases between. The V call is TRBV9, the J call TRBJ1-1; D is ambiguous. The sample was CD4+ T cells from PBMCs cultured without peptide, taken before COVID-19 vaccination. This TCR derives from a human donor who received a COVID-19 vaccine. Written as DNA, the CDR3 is TGTGCCAGCAGCGTAGTAGACAACGTGAACACTGAAGCTTTCTTT. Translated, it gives CASSVVDNVNTEAFF.